Here is one T cell receptor beta chain with its context. Its matching antigen is unknown. Isolated RNA was reverse transcribed in full, so expressed TCRB transcripts were sequenced. An average approximately 3.5 million reads came from naive, central memory and regulatory T cell samples. Using immunoSEQ multiplex PCR, the repertoire was profiled, and TCRdb retains in-frame clones only, with some absent. The sample yields about 320,000 clones, 14% seen once. This sample was included in a study of beta chain features in type 1 diabetes. Germline V gene lookup returns CDR1 SGHVS and CDR2 FQNEAQ. Trimming stripped 3 bases from V and 7 bases from J, with 10 bases between. The CDR3 is 12 amino acids. Study results and caveats: cDNA sequencing could over-represent cells with high TCR expression. Patients with Type 1 diabetes showed moderately but significantly shorter TCRB CDR3s in all four CD4+ subsets.

Sorting based on CD45RO/CCR7/CD25/CD127/CD95/CD27 separated CD4+ naive, central memory, regulatory and stem cell-like memory cells. The chain recombines TRBV7-8 with TRBJ2-7; perhaps TRBD2 as D (5 bases). Sequences were obtained from central memory CD4+ T cells from blood. This receptor was identified in a man aged 30-40 years in good health. The CDR3 region is CASSLEVGEQYV. CDR3 coding DNA: TGTGCCAGCAGCTTGGAGGTCGGGGAGCAGTACGTC.